Listed here is a single TCR beta chain. Its matching antigen is unknown. The data belong to a study of T cell repertoires in cytomegalovirus infection. Notes on the study in general: Pooled public TCR beta family frequency picked out CMV carriers with the relevant HLA. CMV-specific HLA-C-restricted TCR beta clonotypes dominated the ex vivo response.

TCRdb re-called the reads with MiXCR, one entry per CDR3 protein. The sample holds 350,000 to 550,000 distinct CDR3 sequences, 25% to 40% seen once. V lost 5 bases to trimming and J lost 7 bases, with 17 bases between them. Germline assignment: CDR1 SNHLY and CDR2 FYNNEI. The length of the CDR3 is 14 residues. The sequencing sample was made of PBMCs. The rearrangement joins TRBV2 to TRBJ1-2, with a tentative D call TRBD1 (5 bases). The TCR comes from a human donor in good health (CMV status not recorded). Some clones in this sample may be carry-over from other donors' samples. DNA of the CDR3: TGTGCCAGCAGTCCCCGCGAAGGGGACGCTGGCTACACCTTC. Translated, it gives CASSPREGDAGYTF.